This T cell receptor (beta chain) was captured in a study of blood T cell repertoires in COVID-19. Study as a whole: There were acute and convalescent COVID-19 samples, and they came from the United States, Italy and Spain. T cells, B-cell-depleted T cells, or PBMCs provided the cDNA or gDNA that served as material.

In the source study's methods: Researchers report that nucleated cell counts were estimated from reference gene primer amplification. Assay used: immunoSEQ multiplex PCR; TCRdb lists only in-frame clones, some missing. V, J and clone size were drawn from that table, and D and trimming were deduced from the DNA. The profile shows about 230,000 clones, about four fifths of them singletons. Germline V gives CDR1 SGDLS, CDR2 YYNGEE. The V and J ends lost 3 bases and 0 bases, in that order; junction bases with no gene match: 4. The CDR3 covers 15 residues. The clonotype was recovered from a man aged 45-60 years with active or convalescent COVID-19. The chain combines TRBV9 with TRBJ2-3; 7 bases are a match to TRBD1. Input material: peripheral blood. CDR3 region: CASSARTGSTDTQYF. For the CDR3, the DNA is TGTGCCAGCAGCGCTCGGACAGGTAGCACAGATACGCAGTATTTT.